One sample yielded the 13 T cell receptor beta chains listed below, sequenced in a study of chemoradiotherapy in HPV16-positive cancers. The method was immunoSEQ multiplex PCR; TCRdb's version includes in-frame clones alone and lacks a portion of them. Seen here are fewer than 6,500 clones, around nine tenths observed once, and the top ten hold roughly 1.8%. The specimen comprised blood, sampled from a patient who underwent chemoradiotherapy. These receptors were taken from a human donor with HPV-associated anogenital cancer.

Only a few counts were recorded for this clone. V usage is TRBV27 and J usage is TRBJ2-7; D gene uncertain. Trimming left V 2 bases short and J 1 base short, with 12 bases between. The CDR3 loop spans 15 amino acids. Germline values: CDR1 MNHEY, CDR2 SMNVEV (reference sequence). The DNA for the CDR3 is TGTGCCAGCAGTTTAAAAGGCTTCGTATCCTACGAGCAGTACTTC. Residues: CASSLKGFVSYEQYF.

CDR3 coding DNA: TGTGCCAGCAGTGAGGACAGGGGGAAAAACATTCAGTACTTC. Translated: CASSEDRGKNIQYF. The V call is TRBV6-1, the J call TRBJ2-4; TRBD1 aligns across 10 bases. The CDR3 extends over 14 amino acids. Germline V gene data show CDR1 as MNHNS and CDR2 as SASEGT. V was pared by 3 bases and J by 4 bases, with 0 bases of the junction left unmatched.

The chain links TRBV7-2 to TRBJ1-2; D ambiguous. From germline, CDR1 is SGHTA and CDR2 FQGNSA. The CDR3 is 15 amino acids. V was trimmed by 3 bases and J by 6 bases, leaving 17 bases between them. CDR3 in amino acids: CASSLSQTRRDGYTF. DNA for the CDR3: TGTGCCAGCAGCTTGTCTCAGACGCGAAGGGATGGCTACACCTTC.

The chain is built from TRBV7-3 and TRBJ1-5; D not resolved. Germline lookup yields CDR1 SGHTA and CDR2 FQGTGA. The CDR3 sequence is 16 residues long. Deletions cut 2 bases from V and 2 bases from J, with 13 bases between. The DNA of the CDR3 is TGTGCCAGCAGCTTATGGCCCCTCGTCGGCAATCAGCCCCAGCATTTT. It translates to CASSLWPLVGNQPQHF.

The V and J genes are TRBV10-1 and TRBJ2-7, with a tentative D call TRBD2 (6 bases). The V gene's germline CDR1 is WNHNN and CDR2 SYGVQD (reference sequence). V was trimmed by 9 bases and J by 3 bases, leaving 21 bases between them. This CDR3 contains 15 residues. As DNA, the CDR3 is TGCGCCAGTCAAGATGGTGGGGGGATTTTCTACGAGCAGTACTTC. Its protein product is CASQDGGGIFYEQYF.

This chain uses TRBV5-6 with TRBJ2-1, with a tentative D call TRBD2 (5 bases). V dropped 2 bases and J dropped 0 bases, with 9 bases sitting between them. The length of the CDR3 is 15 residues. Germline V gene data show CDR1 as SGHDT and CDR2 as YYEEEE. CDR3 in amino acids: CASSFSGSSYNEQFF. The CDR3 DNA reads as TGTGCCAGCAGCTTCTCGGGGAGCTCCTACAATGAGCAGTTCTTC.

The V and J genes are TRBV5-1 and TRBJ1-6, with D perhaps TRBD1 (6 bases). Germline assignment: CDR1 SGHRS and CDR2 YFSETQ. V was pared by 2 bases and J by 9 bases, with 15 bases between. The CDR3 length is 15 residues. The DNA for the CDR3 is TGCGCCAGCAGCTTATCCACAGGGACTGGTTCACCCCTCCACTTT. It translates to CASSLSTGTGSPLHF.

The rearrangement uses TRBV5-4 and TRBJ1-2, with D uncertain. The CDR3 has 13 amino acids. The V end was cut by 0 bases, the J end by 6 bases, with 9 bases between. Germline loops: CDR1 SGHNT, CDR2 YYREEE (reference sequence). CDR3: CASSLAGRDGYTF. CDR3 nucleotides: TGTGCCAGCAGCTTGGCCGGACGAGATGGCTACACCTTC.

This clone was recorded only once. The chain uses TRBV5-4 and TRBJ1-1; D gene unclear. Germline loops: CDR1 SGHNT, CDR2 YYREEE (reference sequence). Trimming pared 4 bases from V and 1 base from J, leaving 11 bases between. The CDR3 covers 14 residues. The CDR3 nucleotides are TGTGCCAGCAGCCCGGGGATGAGGAACACTGAAGCTTTCTTT. Its translation: CASSPGMRNTEAFF.

This clone was counted once. The chain employs TRBV6-6 and TRBJ2-2; D unresolved. The ends were cut back, 6 bases at V and 4 bases at J, with 6 bases in the middle. The CDR3 is 12 residues long. Per germline, CDR1 MNHNY and CDR2 SVGAGI (reference sequence). CDR3: CASSPPTGELFF. For the CDR3, the DNA is TGTGCCAGCAGCCCACCCACCGGGGAGCTGTTTTTT.

The chain combines TRBV27 with TRBJ2-5; D is uncertain. CDR3 size: 16 residues. Germline CDR1 reads MNHEY; CDR2 reads SMNVEV (reference sequence). V shed 6 bases and J shed 2 bases, with 19 bases lying between them. CDR3: CASRLNRNTPQETQYF. CDR3 nucleotide sequence: TGTGCCAGCAGACTAAACCGGAACACTCCTCAAGAGACCCAGTACTTC.

This chain joins TRBV29-1 and TRBJ2-7, with D uncertain. The V and J ends lost 6 bases and 2 bases respectively, with 11 bases between them. Germline values: CDR1 SQVTM, CDR2 ANQGSEA. CDR3 length: 12 amino acids. Here the CDR3 reads CSVTRRPYEQYF. CDR3 DNA: TGCAGCGTAACAAGAAGGCCCTACGAGCAGTACTTC.

This chain connects TRBV5-1 to TRBJ2-2; D may correspond to TRBD1 or TRBD2 (5 bases each). The CDR3 runs 15 residues. Trimming removed 7 bases at V and 4 bases at J, with 17 bases between. Germline loops: CDR1 SGHRS, CDR2 YFSETQ. This chain's CDR3 is CASVGRERGTGELFF. CDR3 coding DNA: TGCGCCAGCGTCGGAAGGGAGAGGGGCACCGGGGAGCTGTTTTTT.